A single sample gave rise to the 15 T cell receptor beta chains below, sequenced in a study of blood T cell repertoires in COVID-19 (dated by TCRdb to between 2020 and 2021). The method was the immunoSEQ multiplex PCR assay. Here the immuneACCESS table is served through TCRdb, limited to in-frame sequences with V and J called. Missing clones are a known gap in these copies; in checked studies unresolved V genes cover under half, and the rest lacks a known reason. A total of tens of thousands of clones appear in this sample, approximately 86% of them only once. The ten largest clones take up less than 5% of the sample. Source material: peripheral blood. These receptor sequences come from a man aged 55 to 70 with acute or convalescent COVID-19.

The CDR3 sequence: CASSRQSHYGYTF. As DNA, the CDR3 is TGTGCCAGTAGTCGACAGTCCCACTATGGCTACACCTTC. V usage is TRBV19 and J usage is TRBJ1-2, with a possible D match to TRBD1 (5 bases). The V gene's germline CDR1 is LNHDA and CDR2 SQIVND (reference sequence). Trimming removed 5 bases at V and 3 bases at J, with 10 bases between. The CDR3 consists of 13 residues.

This rearrangement joins TRBV7-9 to TRBJ2-7, with 7 bases identical to TRBD2. Germline V lookup: CDR1 SEHNR, CDR2 FQNEAQ (reference sequence). J lost 0 bases, V lost 5 bases, and 4 bases had no gene match. This CDR3 is built from 14 residues. CDR3 in amino acids: CASSPTSSSYEQYF. The CDR3 bases are TGTGCCAGCAGCCCGACTAGCAGCTCCTACGAGCAGTACTTC.

The gene calls are TRBV10-3 and TRBJ1-5; TRBD1 aligns across 8 bases. The CDR3 sequence is 15 residues long. Looked up from germline, CDR1 is ENHRY and CDR2 is SYGVKD. Trimming removed 3 bases from V and 4 bases from J; junction bases left unmatched: 5. CDR3 sequence (DNA): TGTGCCATCAGTGAAACGGACAGGGCGAATCAGCCCCAGCATTTT. Residues: CAISETDRANQPQHF.

The chain is built from TRBV7-9 and TRBJ2-1; 10 bases map to TRBD2. The CDR3 has 15 residues. Trimming cost V 4 bases and J 7 bases; bases outside gene matches: 7. Germline V gene sequence: CDR1 SEHNR, CDR2 FQNEAQ (reference sequence). The DNA for the CDR3 is TGTGCCAGCAGCTACCTTCTAGCGGGAGTTAATGAGCAGTTCTTC. This translates into CASSYLLAGVNEQFF.

J is TRBJ2-1 and V is TRBV27, with 7 positions matching TRBD2. Germline values: CDR1 MNHEY, CDR2 SMNVEV (reference sequence). The CDR3 sequence is 15 residues long. V shed 5 bases and J 0 bases; nucleotides not matched to a gene: 4. CDR3 sequence reads: CASSMLADSYNEQFF. CDR3 DNA: TGTGCCAGCAGTATGCTAGCGGACTCCTACAATGAGCAGTTCTTC.

The rearrangement joins TRBV10-2 to TRBJ1-5; the D is unclear. The CDR3 has 14 residues. Germline values: CDR1 WSHSY, CDR2 SAAADI. V was cut by 2 bases and J by 6 bases, with 11 bases left in between. Written as DNA, the CDR3 is TGCGCCAGCAGTGAGGGAGGAGGGCCTCAGCCCCAGCATTTT. It is translated as CASSEGGGPQPQHF.

This chain connects TRBV5-4 to TRBJ2-7; TRBD2 agrees at 10 bases. J gave up 5 bases and V 6 bases, and 17 bases lay outside the gene matches. The CDR3 extends over 17 amino acids. Germline CDR1 SGHNT, CDR2 YYREEE (reference sequence). The DNA for the CDR3 is TGTGCCAGCATAGGAAAACTAGCGGGACTCAGGCGCAACGAGCAGTACTTC. Its protein is CASIGKLAGLRRNEQYF.

In its sample, this clone was seen many times. This chain links TRBV28 with TRBJ1-6; no firm D call. Germline V gene lookup returns CDR1 MDHEN and CDR2 SYDVKM. The CDR3 is 13 residues long. Trimming stripped 3 bases from V and 4 bases from J, with 4 bases between. The CDR3 loop is CASSFGYNSPLHF. CDR3 sequence (DNA): TGTGCCAGCAGTTTCGGTTATAATTCACCCCTCCACTTT.

The chain recombines TRBV12-3 or TRBV12-4 with TRBJ2-1; no reliable D call. The CDR3 has 13 residues. The V and J ends lost 7 bases and 7 bases respectively, with 14 bases between them. The CDR3 loop is CASTWPASNEQFF. Here the CDR3 DNA reads TGTGCCAGCACCTGGCCCGCCTCTAATGAGCAGTTCTTC.

This sequence joins TRBV29-1 and TRBJ1-2; 9 nucleotides align to TRBD1. V trimming: 7 bases; J trimming: 8 bases; junction bases outside the gene matches: 11. The V gene's germline CDR1 is SQVTM and CDR2 ANQGSEA. The CDR3 spans 13 residues. The DNA for the CDR3 is TGCAGCGGTGTGGGACAGGGTGGTGGAGGCTACACCTTC. Amino acid sequence: CSGVGQGGGGYTF. Full variable domain (remainder filled in from reference TRBV29-1 and TRBJ1-2): SAVISQKPSRDICQRGTSLTIQCQVDSQVTMMFWYRQQPGQSLTLIATANQGSEATYESGFVIDKFPISRPNLTFSTLTVSNMSPEDSSIYLCSGVGQGGGGYTFGSGTRLTVV.

The rearrangement uses TRBV28 and TRBJ1-1; D might be TRBD1 (5 bases). V dropped 7 bases and J dropped 10 bases, with 25 bases sitting between them. The germline V gene encodes CDR1 MDHEN and CDR2 SYDVKM. The CDR3 has 15 residues. CDR3 DNA: TGTGCCAGCACTCTTAGCGCGGGACGGCTAACTCCAGCTTTCTTT. Amino acids: CASTLSAGRLTPAFF.

The chain is built from TRBV19 and TRBJ1-2; TRBD1 matches 7 bases. Germline trimming cut 5 bases from V and 2 bases from J; bases unmatched to any gene: 11. The length of the CDR3 is 16 residues. Germline V lookup: CDR1 LNHDA, CDR2 SQIVND (reference sequence). CDR3 DNA: TGTGCCAGTAGTCCGTTGACAGGGAAGTCGAACTATGGCTACACCTTC. It specifies CASSPLTGKSNYGYTF.

The chain combines TRBV3-1 (or the pseudogene TRBV3-2) with TRBJ2-5; D is unclear. The CDR3 is 12 amino acids. CDR1 is LGHDT and CDR2 is YNNKEL in the germline V gene (reference sequence). Trimming took 6 bases from V and 5 from J, leaving 10 bases between them. For the CDR3, the DNA is TGTGCCAGCAGTTCTTTCTCTGAGACCCAGTACTTC. Amino acid sequence: CASSSFSETQYF.

The CDR3 loop is CATSTGGLGKLFF. Here the CDR3 DNA reads TGTGCCACCAGCACGGGGGGCCTAGGGAAACTGTTTTTT. The gene calls are TRBV15 and TRBJ1-4; a possible D gene is TRBD1 (6 bases). CDR3 length: 13 residues. V was pared by 4 bases and J by 11 bases, with 14 bases between. Germline V CDR1 and CDR2: LNHNV, YYDKDF (reference sequence). Supplemented by reference TRBV15 and TRBJ1-4, the full variable domain reads DAMVIQNPRYQVTQFGKPVTLSCSQTLNHNVMYWYQQKSSQAPKLLFHYYDKDFNNEADTPDNFQSRRPNTSFCFLDIRSPGLGDTAMYLCATSTGGLGKLFFGSGTQLSVL.

The genes are TRBV3-1 (or the pseudogene TRBV3-2) and TRBJ1-3; tentatively, D is TRBD1 (5 bases). Germline assignment: CDR1 LGHDT and CDR2 YNNKEL (reference sequence). This CDR3 has 15 amino acids. Trimming pared 7 bases from V and 0 bases from J, leaving 13 bases between. The CDR3, as DNA: TGTGCCAGCACCCGACAGATGAGCTCTGGAAACACCATATATTTT. The encoded protein is CASTRQMSSGNTIYF.